The present T cell receptor beta chain was sequenced within a study of shared clonotypes between healthy human individuals (dated by TCRdb to the early 2020s). With regard to the full study: The cohort included three men and a couple of women between 18 and 49 years of age. To increase sequencing depth and limit assay-specific biases, different laboratories used diverse techniques to prepare libraries and sequence TCR repertoires. To estimate repertoire size and how much clonotypes are shared between individuals, the study performed deep sequencing of blood TCR repertoires from a handful of healthy adults. Per donor, leukapheresis produced somewhere between about 0.9 and 9.5 billion PBMCs. Per donor, three plates each were used for CD4 naive and CD4 memory, two for CD8 naive, and one for CD8 memory. Summary of the overall study and its limitations: Estimated clonotype richness was generally larger for naive than for memory subsets. Pairwise subsampling indicated that sequencing depth was expected to affect the degree of clonotype sharing among donors. Even with the large sequencing depth, rarefaction of the sorted-subset datasets indicated that sequencing was incomplete. About 4.5% of naive CD4, around 4% of naive CD8, 2% to 2.5% of memory CD4, and around 0.42% of memory CD8 clonotypes were shared across several donors. Clonotypes shared by all four sorted-subset donors showed higher generation probabilities than non-shared clonotypes. Sampling was restricted to blood, and TCR repertoires in tissue are likely to differ from TCR repertoires in blood. The small number of donors limited the genetic and exposure-history diversity represented.

The CDR3, from cysteine to phenylalanine, totals 15 residues. Only the CDR3 portion is preserved as DNA: 45 bases, with reading frame beginning at the first base. The germline V gene supplies CDR1 SGHTA and CDR2 FQGNSA. The V end loses 0 bases and the J end loses 8 bases, and a stretch of 16 bases separates them. About this clone: The antigen it binds to is not known. No clone much larger than this one lies a single base away; base qualities are absent.

Donors were healthy HIV-negative adults with no recently reported acute infections or vaccinations. Every donor was a Caucasian adult living in Nashville, Tennessee, USA. CD4+ T cells were enriched by magnetic negative selection, after which naive cells were positively selected on CD45RA and the negative fraction was taken as the memory subset. Blood was obtained by leukapheresis, after which PBMCs were separated by Ficoll-Histopaque density gradient centrifugation and cryopreserved in liquid nitrogen vapor phase. Purity and quantity of every magnetically sorted T cell population were checked by analytical flow cytometry. From each sorted fraction, genomic DNA was isolated and quantified by UV absorbance on a Nanodrop 2000c. TCR CDR3 regions were amplified from genomic DNA by multiplex PCR using the deep immunoSEQ assay. For each cell subset, the extracted genomic DNA was distributed evenly across all wells of several immunoSEQ 96-well plates, and each plate served as one replicate. For sorted subsets, 200 ng of genomic DNA, equivalent to 25,000 to 35,000 T cell genomes, went into each replicate PCR. The purified libraries were quantified using a Qubit 3.0 fluorometer, sized with a Bioanalyzer 2100, and then quantified again using the KAPA Library Quantification kit. Each immunoSEQ 96-well plate was sequenced on its own single-read 150-cycle Illumina NextSeq 550 flow cell. In the paper's pipeline: Because only junctional sequences without quality scores were contained in the immunoSEQ output, filtering matching that applied to full-length reads could not be performed. Sequences were annotated with PyIR, a Python wrapper for IgBLAST v1.9, using IMGT germline references to assign V/J genes and CDR3. Reads with weak V/J assignments (E-value above 1e-6), missing CDR3, stop codons, out-of-frame junctions, or ambiguous translated residues were removed. A V3J clonotype was defined by an identical inferred V gene, J gene, and CDR3 amino acid sequence. To compute the percentage overlap between repertoires, the number of shared unique clonotypes was divided by the size of the smaller repertoire. Richness of each repertoire was evaluated using RTK rarefaction, the Chao1 estimator, and Recon v2.1 estimates of unobserved clonotypes. OLGA was used to compute generation probabilities for all TCRbeta clonotypes that the gDNA method yielded from several donors. Here the immuneACCESS table is served through TCRdb, limited to in-frame sequences with V and J called. Missing clones are a known gap in these copies; in checked studies unresolved V genes cover under half, and the rest lacks a known reason. That table supplies the V and J calls and clone size; D and trimming were determined from the DNA. The sample profile shows 2.3 million or so clones; 90% to 95% of them were found once. The top ten clones comprise under 0.45% of the sample.

This clonotype originated in a man aged 18-30 years in good health. Some clones in this sample may be carry-over from other donors' samples. The sequencing sample was made of naive CD4+ T cells from PBMCs. Sample cell subset or site, as interpreted from the label and publication: CD45RA+ positively selected. The chain links TRBV7-2 with TRBJ1-2, with no reliable assignment of the D segment. The CDR3 is CASSLAPVPLGGYTF. The DNA reads as follows: TGTGCCAGCAGCTTAGCCCCAGTCCCACTCGGGGGCTACACCTTC.